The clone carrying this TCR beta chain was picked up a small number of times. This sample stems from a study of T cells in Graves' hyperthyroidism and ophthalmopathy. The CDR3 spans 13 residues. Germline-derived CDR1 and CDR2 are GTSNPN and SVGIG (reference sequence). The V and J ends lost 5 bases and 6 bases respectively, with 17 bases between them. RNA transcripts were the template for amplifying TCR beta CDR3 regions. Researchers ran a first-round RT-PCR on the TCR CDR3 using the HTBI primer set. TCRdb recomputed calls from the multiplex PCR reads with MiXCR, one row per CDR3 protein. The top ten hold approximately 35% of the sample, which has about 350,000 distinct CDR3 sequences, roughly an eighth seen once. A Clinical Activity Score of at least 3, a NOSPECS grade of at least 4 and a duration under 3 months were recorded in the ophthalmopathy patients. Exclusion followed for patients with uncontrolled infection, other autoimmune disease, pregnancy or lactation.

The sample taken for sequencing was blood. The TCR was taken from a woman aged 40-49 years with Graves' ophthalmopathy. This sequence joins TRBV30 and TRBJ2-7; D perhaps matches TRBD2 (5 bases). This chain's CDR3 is CAWDRGGMREQYF. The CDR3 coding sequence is TGTGCCTGGGACCGGGGTGGGATGCGCGAGCAGTACTTC.